The 5 T cell receptor beta chains below were found in one sample sequenced in a study of blood T cell repertoires in COVID-19 (dated by TCRdb to 2020 to 2022). The method was the immunoSEQ multiplex PCR assay. TCRdb took over this immuneACCESS table, retaining in-frame rearrangements with V and J assigned. Such tables are incomplete; in checked studies, under half of the missing clones stem from an unresolved V gene, and the remainder is unexplained. The sample table lists 120,000 to 150,000 clones, 65% to 85% of them with a count of one. The ten top clones hold about 5% of the sample. Sample: peripheral blood. These receptors were taken from a woman in her forties or fifties with acute or convalescent COVID-19.

The V and J genes are TRBV6-5 and TRBJ1-2; no firm D call. Germline V gene lookup returns CDR1 MNHEY and CDR2 SVGAGI. The CDR3 runs 13 residues. Trimming pared 7 bases from V and 7 bases from J, leaving 16 bases between. In DNA, the CDR3 is TGTGCCAGCAAGGTCGGGGAATTAGCTGGCTACACCTTC. The encoded protein is CASKVGELAGYTF.

This sequence joins TRBV6-5 and TRBJ1-2, with D possibly matching TRBD1 (6 bases). Germline CDR1 MNHEY, CDR2 SVGAGI. This CDR3 comprises 14 residues. V lost 4 bases, J lost 8 bases, and 17 bases lay in between. As DNA, the CDR3 is TGTGCCAGCAGTTCGAACAGGGTCCGGAGGGGCTACACCTTC. Translation gives CASSSNRVRRGYTF.

The chain's CDR3 is CASGRLNTEAFF. The CDR3 DNA reads TGTGCCAGCGGGAGATTGAACACTGAAGCTTTCTTT. The chain recombines TRBV6-5 with TRBJ1-1; D not resolved. Germline V gene data show CDR1 as MNHEY and CDR2 as SVGAGI. This CDR3 contains 12 residues. V was pared by 8 bases and J by 0 bases, with 7 bases between.

This clone was observed a handful of times. This sequence joins TRBV2 and TRBJ1-5; D is perhaps TRBD1 (6 bases). The length of the CDR3 is 14 residues. Trimming stripped 7 bases from V and 6 bases from J, with 16 bases between. Germline CDR1 and CDR2: SNHLY and FYNNEI. CDR3 sequence (DNA): TGTGCCAGCAATGGACAGATCGGCCTTCAGCCCCAGCATTTT. It is translated as CASNGQIGLQPQHF.

V usage is TRBV6-6 and J usage is TRBJ2-5; maybe TRBD2 (5 bases). Germline lookup yields CDR1 MNHNY and CDR2 SVGAGI (reference sequence). The CDR3 has 13 residues. Trimming took off 7 bases at V and 9 bases at J, with 18 bases between the two ends. CDR3 amino acids: CASNPRVPGAQYF. CDR3 coding DNA: TGTGCCAGCAACCCGCGGGTGCCCGGGGCCCAGTACTTC.